This is a list of T cell receptor beta chains from one sample in a study of regulatory T cells in long-lasting Graves disease. TCRdb re-called the multiplex PCR reads through MiXCR, storing one row per CDR3 protein. The sample has roughly 260,000 distinct CDR3 sequences, 15% to 20% seen once. These same records also appear under a second study, on T cells in Graves' hyperthyroidism and ophthalmopathy.

The input for sequencing was peripheral blood mononuclear cells (PBMCs), taken at new diagnosis, from a patient treated with antithyroid drugs. These receptors were collected from a woman aged 30 to 39 with Graves disease. The CDR3 runs from the conserved cysteine through the conserved F or W. Fields, in order: D gene, J gene, V gene, clone size, CDR3 length, CDR3 protein, CDR3 DNA. The D gene is left open where the match is weak. Size is stated for part of the rows, as once, few or many counts, or as a class when the clone is expanded.

>TRBD1|TRBJ1-4|TRBV27|many|18
CASSPYLPGTGINEKLFF
TGTGCCAGCAGTCCATACCTCCCGGGGACAGGCATTAATGAAAAACTGTTTTTT
>TRBD1|TRBJ2-7|TRBV29-1|.|14
CSVEGDRGLHEQYF
TGCAGCGTTGAAGGGGACAGGGGGCTCCACGAGCAGTACTTC
>.|TRBJ1-2|TRBV18|many|11
CASSREYGYTF
TGTGCCAGCTCACGGGAATATGGCTACACCTTC
>.|TRBJ2-7|TRBV5-1|many|15
CASSLYPGLAYEQYF
TGCGCCAGCAGCTTGTATCCGGGGCTAGCCTACGAGCAGTACTTC
>.|TRBJ1-2|TRBV5-6|.|14
CASSLVVGDYGYTF
TGTGCCAGCAGCTTGGTCGTGGGGGACTATGGCTACACCTTC
>TRBD1|TRBJ1-6|TRBV13|.|15
CASSVPGTGDSPLHF
TGTGCCAGCAGCGTACCCGGGACAGGAGATTCACCCCTCCACTTT
>.|TRBJ2-7|TRBV9|many|14
CASSVAGETYEQYF
TGTGCCAGCAGCGTAGCGGGGGAGACCTACGAGCAGTACTTC
>TRBD2|TRBJ2-7|TRBV7-8|.|17
CASSLVLSSGGVYEQYF
TGTGCCAGCAGCTTGGTCTTATCTAGCGGGGGGGTCTACGAGCAGTACTTC
>.|TRBJ1-1|TRBV6-2/TRBV6-3|once|15
CASSYSKQINTEAFF
TGTGCCAGCAGTTACTCGAAACAGATTAACACTGAAGCTTTCTTT
>.|TRBJ1-2|TRBV6-1|many|12
CASSEVPRVLLF
TGTGCCAGCAGTGAAGTCCCCAGGGTTCTATTGTTC
>TRBD1|TRBJ1-2|TRBV6-1|many|15
CASSKQTGGHYGYTF
TGTGCCAGCAGTAAACAGACAGGGGGACACTATGGCTACACCTTC
>TRBD1|TRBJ2-7|TRBV7-6|.|15
CASSLGPGGWNEQYF
TGTGCCAGCAGCTTAGGACCAGGGGGCTGGAACGAGCAGTACTTC
>TRBD2|TRBJ2-5|TRBV19|few|13
CASRISGQETQYF
TGTGCCAGTAGAATTAGCGGGCAAGAGACCCAGTACTTC
>.|TRBJ1-4|TRBV27|many|15
CASSLEAGRDEKLFF
TGTGCCAGCAGTTTAGAGGCCGGGCGCGACGAAAAACTGTTTTTT
>.|TRBJ1-4|TRBV7-9|many|16
CASSLRFLADNEKLFF
TGTGCCAGCAGCTTACGGTTCTTGGCAGATAATGAAAAACTGTTTTTT
>TRBD1|TRBJ1-6|TRBV20-1|many|15
CSARETRDRFTPLHF
TGCAGTGCTAGAGAGACTCGGGACAGGTTTACACCCCTCCACTTT
>.|TRBJ2-1|TRBV12-3/TRBV12-4|many|12
CASRVGGDEQFF
TGTGCCAGCAGGGTAGGGGGGGATGAGCAGTTCTTC
>TRBD2|TRBJ2-1|TRBV2|once|17
CASSEWGLAGGLGEQFF
TGTGCCAGCAGTGAATGGGGACTAGCGGGGGGGCTTGGTGAGCAGTTCTTC
>TRBD1|TRBJ2-5|TRBV11-2|.|17
CASSLITSGTAEKTQYF
TGTGCCAGCAGCCTCATCACCTCCGGGACAGCCGAAAAGACCCAGTACTTC
>TRBD2|TRBJ2-3|TRBV20-1|.|15
CSARAGLAVTDTQYF
TGCAGTGCTAGAGCAGGACTAGCGGTCACAGATACGCAGTATTTT
>.|TRBJ1-1|TRBV7-2|many|14
CASSSQGRRSEAFF
TGTGCCAGCAGCTCCCAGGGGCGTCGGTCTGAAGCTTTCTTT
>.|TRBJ2-5|TRBV3-1|many|15
CASSQDVVVGVTQYF
TGTGCCAGCAGCCAAGATGTTGTGGTCGGGGTAACCCAGTACTTC
>TRBD1|TRBJ2-3|TRBV3-1|many|16
CASSPWDRSSTDTQYF
TGTGCCAGCAGCCCTTGGGACAGGTCGAGCACAGATACGCAGTATTTT
>TRBD2|TRBJ2-1|TRBV12-3/TRBV12-4|.|14
CASKGTSGGYEQFF
TGTGCCAGCAAAGGGACTAGCGGGGGGTATGAGCAGTTCTTC
>TRBD1|TRBJ2-5|TRBV18|many|14
CASSPRDSQETQYF
TGTGCCAGCTCACCCCGGGACAGTCAAGAGACCCAGTACTTC
>.|TRBJ1-1|TRBV7-9|many|10
CASSTISAFF
TGTGCCAGCAGCACGATCTCAGCCTTCTTT
>.|TRBJ1-1|TRBV30|.|13
CAWSVEWNTEAFF
TGTGCCTGGAGTGTGGAGTGGAACACTGAAGCTTTCTTT
>.|TRBJ1-1|TRBV25-1|medium-sized|14
CASSPWEGGTEAFF
TGTGCCAGCAGTCCATGGGAGGGGGGCACTGAAGCTTTCTTT
>TRBD2|TRBJ2-7|TRBV29-1|.|15
CSVSLLRGGTYEQYF
TGCAGCGTCTCCCTTCTGCGGGGGGGAACCTACGAGCAGTACTTC
>TRBD1|TRBJ2-2|TRBV11-1|.|15
CASSPRQGATGELFF
TGTGCCAGCAGCCCACGACAGGGGGCCACCGGGGAGCTGTTTTTT
>TRBD2|TRBJ2-5|TRBV20-1|.|17
CSARGSSGGLLQETQYF
TGCAGTGCTAGAGGGAGTAGCGGGGGGCTGCTACAAGAGACCCAGTACTTC
>.|TRBJ1-2|TRBV12-3/TRBV12-4|many|14
CASSFPGSGYGYTF
TGTGCCAGCAGTTTTCCTGGAAGTGGCTATGGCTACACCTTC
>TRBD1|TRBJ1-1|TRBV4-1|.|14
CASSQGRGRTEAFF
TGCGCCAGCAGCCAAGGAAGGGGGCGTACTGAAGCTTTCTTT
>.|TRBJ2-2|TRBV19|.|14
CASSRREGAGELFF
TGTGCCAGTAGTAGAAGGGAGGGGGCCGGGGAGCTGTTTTTT
>.|TRBJ1-2|TRBV7-2|.|17
CASTLGSRLGPKYGYTF
TGTGCCAGCACCTTGGGCAGCAGGCTGGGGCCAAAATATGGCTACACCTTC
>TRBD1|TRBJ1-1|TRBV6-5|many|17
CASSYWGSGGSRTEAFF
TGTGCCAGCAGTTACTGGGGTTCAGGGGGCTCACGGACTGAAGCTTTCTTT
>TRBD2|TRBJ2-2|TRBV6-1|few|15
CASSEVGGVRGELFF
TGTGCCAGCAGTGAAGTCGGGGGGGTTCGGGGGGAGCTGTTTTTT
>.|TRBJ2-6|TRBV14|few|20
CASSQAWGFDRNSGANVLTF
TGTGCCAGCAGCCAAGCTTGGGGATTCGACAGGAACTCTGGGGCCAACGTCCTGACTTTC
>TRBD1|TRBJ1-1|TRBV19|many|17
CASSRPRSTGSDTEAFF
TGTGCCAGTAGTCGCCCCAGATCGACAGGGAGCGACACTGAAGCTTTCTTT
>.|TRBJ1-1|TRBV4-1|many|16
CASSQVSNRMDTEAFF
TGCGCCAGCAGCCAAGTCTCTAACAGGATGGATACTGAAGCTTTCTTT
>TRBD1|TRBJ2-7|TRBV20-1|many|13
CSALQGSGGEQYF
TGCAGTGCTCTACAGGGGTCGGGTGGCGAGCAGTACTTC
>.|TRBJ1-2|TRBV6-1|many|12
CASRAGALGYTF
TGTGCCAGCAGAGCAGGGGCACTTGGCTACACCTTC
>.|TRBJ1-2|TRBV4-2|.|17
CASSHPLWTVTNYGYTF
TGTGCCAGCAGCCATCCTTTATGGACGGTTACCAACTATGGCTACACCTTC
>TRBD1|TRBJ2-6|TRBV7-9|.|17
CASQGQTAWAGANVLTF
TGTGCCAGCCAGGGACAGACAGCATGGGCTGGGGCCAACGTCCTGACTTTC
>.|TRBJ1-4|TRBV7-8|many|12
CASSLGPEKLFF
TGTGCCAGCAGCTTGGGACCTGAAAAACTGTTTTTT
>TRBD1|TRBJ2-1|TRBV25-1|few|19
CASSPTPSRGLSSYNEQFF
TGTGCCAGCAGTCCTACGCCCTCAAGGGGGCTCAGCTCCTACAATGAGCAGTTCTTC
>.|TRBJ2-3|TRBV12-3/TRBV12-4|.|13
CASTWGVTDTQYF
TGTGCCAGCACCTGGGGGGTCACAGATACGCAGTATTTT
>.|TRBJ2-2|TRBV6-5|many|17
CASSYIPTDPKGGELFF
TGTGCCAGCAGTTACATACCTACGGATCCCAAGGGCGGGGAGCTGTTTTTT
>TRBD1|TRBJ1-1|TRBV7-2|.|16
CASSSPGQGWTTEAFF
TGTGCCAGCAGCTCCCCAGGACAGGGGTGGACCACTGAAGCTTTCTTT
>.|TRBJ1-1|TRBV5-1|many|14
CASSSSGGEVEAFF
TGCGCCAGCAGCTCGAGCGGAGGGGAGGTTGAAGCTTTCTTT
>TRBD1|TRBJ1-5|TRBV19|many|14
CASKRDRGTQPQHF
TGTGCCAGTAAGCGGGACAGGGGTACTCAGCCCCAGCATTTT
>TRBD2|TRBJ2-1|TRBV7-2|.|12
CASSRTSGGAVF
TGTGCCAGCAGCCGCACTAGCGGGGGGGCGGTCTTC
>TRBD1|TRBJ1-2|TRBV6-2/TRBV6-3|.|14
CASSTGGANYGYTF
TGTGCCAGCAGCACAGGGGGCGCTAACTATGGCTACACCTTC
>.|TRBJ2-7|TRBV4-1|many|13
CASSQEITYEQYF
TGCGCCAGCAGCCAAGAGATCACCTACGAGCAGTACTTC
>.|TRBJ1-6|TRBV5-5|many|14
CASSFWTAETTLHF
TGTGCCAGCAGCTTTTGGACGGCCGAGACCACCCTCCACTTT
>TRBD1|TRBJ1-4|TRBV19|few|14
CATKRQGVNEKLFF
TGTGCCACTAAACGACAGGGGGTTAATGAAAAACTGTTTTTT
>TRBD2|TRBJ2-1|TRBV11-2|many|18
CASSLRASGGTYHNEQFF
TGTGCCAGCAGCTTAAGGGCTAGCGGGGGGACCTATCACAATGAGCAGTTCTTC